This T cell receptor beta chain is drawn from a study of cytomegalovirus exposure and HLA in healthy donors. General study findings and limits: The authors later found HLA-associated TCR beta chains more clonally expanded than equally common others.

V was clipped by 4 bases and J by 6 bases; unmatched bases: 12. Per the germline V gene, CDR1 is SGDLS and CDR2 is YYNGEE. This CDR3 spans 15 amino acids. Concerning this clone: As yet, its antigen is unknown.

Researchers ran the PCR with 60 Vbeta and 13 Jbeta primers. Clones were sequenced by immunoSEQ multiplex PCR, and TCRdb holds only the in-frame ones, with some missing. The data show about 160,000 clones, 60% to 80% seen once. V and J are TRBV9 and TRBJ1-2; TRBD1 aligns across 7 bases. This receptor was identified in a man younger than 35 in good health and CMV-seropositive. Material for sequencing was PBMCs. CDR3 sequence reads: CASSPRGQVLNGYTF. The CDR3 nucleotides read TGTGCCAGCAGCCCCCGCGGACAGGTGCTAAATGGCTACACCTTC.